This T cell receptor beta chain originates from a study of blood T cell repertoires in COVID-19. The protocol was immunoSEQ multiplex PCR, while the TCRdb copy is restricted to in-frame clones and leaves out a portion. The repertoire has around 200,000 clones, around 89% of them found once; the top ten carry 0.7% to 0.9%. The V and J ends lost 3 bases and 0 bases respectively, with 17 bases between them. The CDR3 covers 16 residues. Germline V gene data show CDR1 as DFQATT and CDR2 as SNEGSKA (reference sequence). The receptor's source is a woman under 30 who had recovered from COVID-19. The sequenced sample was PBMCs or T cells enriched from blood (not recorded which). The genes are TRBV20-1 and TRBJ1-1, with D possibly being TRBD1 (6 bases). The CDR3 DNA sequence: TGCAGTGCTAGTAGTAACCCAGACAGGCTGAACACTGAAGCTTTCTTT. Translated: CSASSNPDRLNTEAFF.